A single sample gave rise to the 11 T cell receptor beta chains below, sequenced in a study of T cells in Graves' hyperthyroidism and ophthalmopathy. TCR beta CDR3 regions were amplified from RNA transcripts. HTBI primers were used for first-round RT-PCR of the TCR CDR3. TCRdb re-analysed the multiplex PCR reads in MiXCR, keeping a single row per CDR3 protein. The profile shows 600,000 to 650,000 distinct CDR3 sequences, less than 25% of them singletons. Specimen: blood. These receptors came from a man aged 30-40 years with Graves' ophthalmopathy.

The chain joins TRBV7-9 to TRBJ2-3; 9 bases are a match to TRBD1. CDR3 length: 16 residues. The V gene end was trimmed by 4 bases and the J gene end by 4 bases; junction bases not matched to a gene: 9. Germline lookup yields CDR1 SEHNR and CDR2 FQNEAQ (reference sequence). The CDR3 DNA sequence: TGTGCCAGCAGCTCGATCCGGGACAGGGTTTCAGATACGCAGTATTTT. Translation: CASSSIRDRVSDTQYF.

This clonotype was picked up many times. The chain recombines TRBV6-1 with TRBJ1-1, with D perhaps TRBD1 (5 bases). Germline V gene data show CDR1 as MNHNS and CDR2 as SASEGT. Trimming removed 4 bases at V and 2 bases at J, with 14 bases between. CDR3 length: 15 amino acids. In nucleotides, the CDR3 is TGTGCCAGCAGTGCCTCCGGGACGGGAAACACTGAAGCTTTCTTT. Translation: CASSASGTGNTEAFF.

This clonotype was observed a handful of times. J is TRBJ2-1 and V is TRBV11-2; weak D call: TRBD2 (6 bases). The CDR3 sequence is 15 residues long. Trimming took off 8 bases at V and 2 bases at J, with 16 bases between the two ends. CDR1 is SGHAT, CDR2 FQNNGV, per germline. DNA for the CDR3: TGTGCCAGCGCAATGCTAGCGCTAGCCTACAATGAGCAGTTCTTC. Translated: CASAMLALAYNEQFF.

This clonotype was observed a single time. This chain links TRBV10-2 with TRBJ2-1; 11 positions agree with TRBD2. The length of the CDR3 is 14 residues. J lost 10 bases, V lost 8 bases, and 10 bases had no gene match. CDR1 and CDR2 (germline): WSHSY, SAAADI. The CDR3 reads CASCWTSGREEQFF. The CDR3 DNA sequence: TGCGCCAGCTGTTGGACTAGCGGGCGGGAGGAGCAGTTCTTC.

V and J are TRBV30 and TRBJ1-1; D is possibly TRBD1 (5 bases). The CDR3 loop spans 13 amino acids. Trimming cost V 2 bases and J 2 bases, with 9 bases left between them. Germline CDR1 GTSNPN, CDR2 SVGIG (reference sequence). CDR3 protein: CAWSIDSNTEAFF. For the CDR3, the DNA is TGTGCCTGGAGTATCGACAGTAACACTGAAGCTTTCTTT.

This clonotype was found many times. The CDR3 DNA is TGTGCCAGCAGCTTGGGATCAGGGCATTACAATGAGCAGTTCTTC. Its translation is CASSLGSGHYNEQFF. V is TRBV5-6 and J is TRBJ2-1; a possible D gene is TRBD1 (5 bases). The CDR3 has 15 residues. V gave up 0 bases and J gave up 4 bases, with 11 bases separating them. From germline, CDR1 is SGHDT and CDR2 YYEEEE. The full variable domain, its missing parts supplied by reference TRBV5-6 and TRBJ2-1, is DAGVTQSPTHLIKTRGQQVTLRCSPKSGHDTVSWYQQALGQGPQFIFQYYEEEERQRGNFPDRFSGHQFPNYSSELNVNALLLGDSALYLCASSLGSGHYNEQFFGPGTRLTVL.

V gene TRBV9 combines with J gene TRBJ2-3; possibly TRBD1 or TRBD2 for D (6 bases each). The CDR3 is made up of 15 amino acids. The ends were cut back, 0 bases at V and 7 bases at J, with 15 bases in the middle. The V gene's germline CDR1 is SGDLS and CDR2 YYNGEE. In DNA form, the CDR3 reads TGTGCCAGCAGCGTAGGGAAAGGGGGGCCAAATACGCAGTATTTT. Protein product: CASSVGKGGPNTQYF.

This clonotype showed up just a few times. This sequence joins TRBV27 and TRBJ2-1, with 9 bases matching TRBD1. V was pared by 6 bases and J by 4 bases, with 7 bases of the junction left unmatched. This CDR3 contains 15 residues. CDR1 and CDR2 (germline): MNHEY, SMNVEV (reference sequence). The CDR3: CASRTGQGIYNEQFF. In DNA form, the CDR3 reads TGTGCCAGCAGAACCGGACAGGGGATTTACAATGAGCAGTTCTTC.

The table lists this clonotype with many counts. This chain uses TRBV28 with TRBJ2-1, with no clear D. Germline CDR1 MDHEN, CDR2 SYDVKM. The V end lost 7 bases, the J end lost 5 bases, and 15 bases lay between the germline ends. The CDR3 runs to 14 residues. The CDR3 nucleotides are TGTGCCAGCACCCCTGTGCGGAGCGACAATGAGCAGTTCTTC. Its protein product is CASTPVRSDNEQFF.

This clonotype was observed a few times. This chain links TRBV15 with TRBJ2-2, with 8 bases aligning to TRBD2. CDR1 LNHNV and CDR2 YYDKDF come from the germline V gene (reference sequence). The length of the CDR3 is 17 residues. V shed 0 bases, J shed 6 bases, and the junction held 9 bases outside the gene matches. CDR3 sequence (DNA): TGTGCCACCAGCAGAGATCGGGGGGGTGGAATCGCCGGGGAGCTGTTTTTT. This codes for CATSRDRGGGIAGELFF.

This clonotype showed up just a few times. The junction and the germline gene differ at one end; a read error may be behind it. The chain recombines TRBV11-2 with TRBJ1-5; possibly TRBD1 for D (6 bases). Per germline, CDR1 SGHAT and CDR2 FQNNGV. CDR3 size: 14 residues. DNA for the CDR3: TGTGCCGGCAGCTTAGGGGACAACAATCAGCCCCAGCATTTT. Translation: CAGSLGDNNQPQHF.